The TCR beta chain under discussion was sequenced for a study of OX40 agonist ivuxolimab in advanced cancers. For the study in its entirety: Ivuxolimab, which targeted the costimulatory receptor OX40 (CD134), was an agonistic, fully human IgG2 monoclonal antibody. Intravenous ivuxolimab was administered to patients every 2 weeks at six dose levels: 0.01, 0.1, 0.3, 1.5, 3 and 10 mg/kg. Among the 50 to 55 dose-escalation patients, 19 had hepatocellular carcinoma, about 15 melanoma, 9 renal cell carcinoma and 9 head and neck cancer. A male proportion of 75% to 85% and a mean age of roughly 58 years, ranging from about 23 to 90, were recorded for the dose-escalation cohort. The point of sequencing TCRbeta in the periphery was to test whether ivuxolimab changed TCR sequence diversity and drove clonal T-cell expansion. Three dose-escalation patients achieved partial responses, one with hepatocellular carcinoma and two with cutaneous melanoma. Patients were allowed to have had prior anti-PD-1, anti-PD-L1 or anti-CTLA-4 therapy, and approximately 43% of the dose-escalation patients had previously received checkpoint inhibitors. The paper covers the monotherapy dose-escalation part of the phase I ivuxolimab trial, which included N ≈ 57 patients. Broad study findings and their caveats: Clonal expansion of both CD4+ and CD8+ blood T cells was observed from baseline to week 6 at doses 0.1 to 3.0 mg/kg. After ivuxolimab, more expanded clones were found on average in CD8+ T cells than in CD4+ T cells. Low levels of normalized T-cell clonal expansion were also seen in some patients who did not respond. In partial responders in the 0.1-3.0 mg/kg groups, normalized peripheral clonal expansion was found to be among the lowest, especially among CD8+ T cells. Which antigens the clonally expanded peripheral T cells were specific for was not determined.

Genomic DNA was extracted from sorted cells for sequencing of the TCRbeta CDR3 region. The immunoSEQ Assay was used to sequence the TCRbeta CDR3 regions. The clones in this table, taken by TCRdb from immuneACCESS, are in-frame only. Not every clone is retained; where verified, under half of the shortfall comes from an unresolved V gene, and the cause of the rest is unknown. This sample gives tens of thousands of clones in total; 65% to 85% of them show up just once. About 20% of the sample is taken by the ten largest. The trial excluded patients who had a history of autoimmune disease or were on systemic immunosuppression. Peripheral blood for TCR sequencing was drawn from every dose cohort at baseline, at cycle 4 day 1 and at cycle 7 day 1. The samples were taken from a phase I, first-in-human, multicenter, open-label dose-escalation trial of ivuxolimab. Adults with locally advanced or metastatic melanoma, renal cell carcinoma, hepatocellular carcinoma or head and neck squamous cell carcinoma were enrolled in the trial. Before TCR sequencing, CD4+ T cells and CD8+ T cells from peripheral blood were sorted into separate populations.

This clone was picked up one time. Its antigen is still unknown. Base qualities were left out, and no much larger clone turns up one base away. The CDR3 runs 15 residues from the cysteine to the phenylalanine. The CDR3 DNA has 45 bases and is translated from base 1. V is cut by 2 bases and J by 5 bases, and the space between the germline ends is 17 bases. The germline V gene (reference sequence) specifies SGHNT as CDR1 and YYREEE as CDR2. Here the chain combines TRBV5-4 and TRBJ2-7; the D gene is possibly TRBD1, with 6 bases matching. The specimen was CD4+ or CD8+ T cells sorted from blood, collected in a trial of the OX40 agonist ivuxolimab. This sequence originates from an adult with an advanced solid tumor such as melanoma, head and neck, liver or kidney cancer. The CDR3 protein: CASSLEGVGAHEQYF. The sequence in DNA is TGTGCCAGCAGCTTAGAGGGGGTCGGTGCCCACGAGCAGTACTTC.